This T cell receptor beta chain was captured in a study of CD8 T cells in Susac syndrome. The length of the CDR3 is 14 residues. Trimming took off 0 bases at V and 7 bases at J, with 15 bases between the two ends. CDR1 is DFQATT, CDR2 SNEGSKA, per germline (reference sequence). RNA amounts of roughly 0.45 to 1 ug underwent reverse transcription with random hexamers. One entry per CDR3 protein results from TCRdb running MiXCR on the immunoSEQ multiplex PCR reads. The sample has 150,000 to 200,000 distinct CDR3 sequences, approximately 94% seen once. The sequenced sample consisted of CD4+ T cells from PBMCs. V gene TRBV20-1 combines with J gene TRBJ1-2; TRBD1 is a possible D gene (6 bases). The sequence derives from a human donor with multiple sclerosis. The chain's CDR3 is CSARDLGASSGYTF. CDR3 coding DNA: TGCAGTGCTAGAGATCTGGGGGCATCAAGTGGCTACACCTTC.